This TCR beta chain is drawn from a study of cytomegalovirus exposure and HLA in healthy donors. The V gene's germline CDR1 is SGHTA and CDR2 FQGNSA. The trim removed 11 bases at V and 0 bases at J, leaving 10 bases unmatched. This CDR3 is 16 amino acids long. The study, taken as a whole, reports: It was likely that a cluster of highly shared sequence variants was a sequencing artifact.

The PCR had 60 Vbeta and 13 Jbeta primers. Under the authors' procedure: Later reanalysis found 75 million to 95 million unique TCR beta chains, 10 million to 14 million of them shared. The table came from immunoSEQ multiplex PCR; TCRdb's copy has only in-frame clones and leaves some out. Clone size and the V and J calls come from that table; the DNA yielded D and trimming. In the table there are 130,000 or so clones, 70% to 75% of which are singletons. Note on this clone: The antigen is undetermined.

This receptor was taken from a woman in her forties in good health and CMV-seropositive. Sequencing was performed on PBMCs. The chain joins TRBV7-2 to TRBJ2-6, with 7 positions matching TRBD1. The CDR3 region is CAGAGQVISGANVLTF. CDR3 DNA sequence: TGTGCCGGCGCAGGACAGGTGATCTCTGGGGCCAACGTCCTGACTTTC.